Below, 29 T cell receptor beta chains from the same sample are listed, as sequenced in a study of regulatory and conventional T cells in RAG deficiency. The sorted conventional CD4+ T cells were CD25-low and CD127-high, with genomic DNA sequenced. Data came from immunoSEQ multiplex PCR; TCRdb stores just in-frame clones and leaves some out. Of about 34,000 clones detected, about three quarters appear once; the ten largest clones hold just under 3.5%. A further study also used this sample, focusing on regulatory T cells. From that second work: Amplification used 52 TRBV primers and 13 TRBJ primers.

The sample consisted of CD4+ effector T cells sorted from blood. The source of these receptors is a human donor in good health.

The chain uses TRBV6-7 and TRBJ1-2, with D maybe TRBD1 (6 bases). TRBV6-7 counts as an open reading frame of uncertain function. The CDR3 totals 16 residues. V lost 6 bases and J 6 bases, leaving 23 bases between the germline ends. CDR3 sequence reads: CASSHPPRGGKNGYTF. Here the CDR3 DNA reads TGTGCCAGCAGCCATCCTCCGCGGGGGGGCAAAAATGGCTACACCTTC.

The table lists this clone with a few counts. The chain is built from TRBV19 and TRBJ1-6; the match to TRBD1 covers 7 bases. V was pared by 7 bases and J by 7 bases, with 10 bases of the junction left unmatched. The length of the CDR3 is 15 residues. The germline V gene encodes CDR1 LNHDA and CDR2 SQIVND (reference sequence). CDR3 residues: CASNPRGTDNSPLHF. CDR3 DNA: TGTGCCAGTAATCCCCGGGGGACAGACAATTCACCCCTCCACTTT. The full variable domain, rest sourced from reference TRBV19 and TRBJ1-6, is DGGITQSPKYLFRKEGQNVTLSCEQNLNHDAMYWYRQDPGQGLRLIYYSQIVNDFQKGDIAEGYSVSREKKESFPLTVTSAQKNPTAFYLCASNPRGTDNSPLHFGNGTRLTVT.

CDR3 sequence reads: CARSLSFVSLGYEQYF. CDR3 bases: TGTGCCAGAAGCTTATCTTTCGTAAGTCTAGGATACGAGCAGTACTTC. This rearrangement joins TRBV7-5 to TRBJ2-7; TRBD2, the table's D call, was not compared with the DNA. TRBV7-5 counts as a pseudogene. The CDR3 is 16 residues long.

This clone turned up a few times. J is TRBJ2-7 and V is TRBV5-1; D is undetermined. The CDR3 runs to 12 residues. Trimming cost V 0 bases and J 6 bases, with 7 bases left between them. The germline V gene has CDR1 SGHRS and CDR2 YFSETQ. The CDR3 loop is CASSLGWGEQYF. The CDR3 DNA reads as TGCGCCAGCAGCTTGGGGTGGGGCGAGCAGTACTTC. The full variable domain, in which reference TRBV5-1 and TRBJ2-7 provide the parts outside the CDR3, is KAGVTQTPRYLIKTRGQQVTLSCSPISGHRSVSWYQQTPGQGLQFLFEYFSETQRNKGNFPGRFSGRQFSNSRSEMNVSTLELGDSALYLCASSLGWGEQYFGPGTRLTVT.

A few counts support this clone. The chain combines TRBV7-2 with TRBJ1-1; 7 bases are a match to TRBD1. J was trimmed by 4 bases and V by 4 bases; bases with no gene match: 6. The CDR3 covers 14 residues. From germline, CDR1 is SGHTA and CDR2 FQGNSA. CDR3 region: CASSSRQGSTEAFF. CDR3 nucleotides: TGTGCCAGCAGCTCGAGACAGGGTAGCACTGAAGCTTTCTTT.

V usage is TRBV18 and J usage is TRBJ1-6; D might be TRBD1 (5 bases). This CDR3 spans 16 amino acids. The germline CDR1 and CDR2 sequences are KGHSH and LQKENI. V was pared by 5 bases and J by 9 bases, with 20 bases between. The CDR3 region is CASSGPGTDGGSPLHF. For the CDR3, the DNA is TGTGCCAGCTCAGGTCCCGGGACCGACGGGGGTTCACCCCTCCACTTT.

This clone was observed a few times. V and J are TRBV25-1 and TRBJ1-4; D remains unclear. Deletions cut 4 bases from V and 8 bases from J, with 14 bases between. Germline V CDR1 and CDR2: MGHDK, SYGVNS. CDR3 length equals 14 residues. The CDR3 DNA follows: TGTGCCAGCAGTGCCCGGGCGGGAGGGGAAAAACTGTTTTTT. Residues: CASSARAGGEKLFF.

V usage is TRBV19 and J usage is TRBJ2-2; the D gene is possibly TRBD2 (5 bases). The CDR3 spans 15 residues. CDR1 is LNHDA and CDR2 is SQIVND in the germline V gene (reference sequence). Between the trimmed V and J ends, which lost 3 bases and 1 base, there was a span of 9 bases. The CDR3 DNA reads TGTGCCAGTAGTATCCGCCGGGGGAACACCGGGGAGCTGTTTTTT. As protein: CASSIRRGNTGELFF.

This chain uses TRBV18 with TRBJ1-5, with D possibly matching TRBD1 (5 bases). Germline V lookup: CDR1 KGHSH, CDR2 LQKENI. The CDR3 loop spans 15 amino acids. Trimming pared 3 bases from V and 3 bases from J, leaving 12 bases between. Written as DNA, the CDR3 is TGTGCCAGCTCACCCATTACGGGGCCCAATCAGCCCCAGCATTTT. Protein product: CASSPITGPNQPQHF.

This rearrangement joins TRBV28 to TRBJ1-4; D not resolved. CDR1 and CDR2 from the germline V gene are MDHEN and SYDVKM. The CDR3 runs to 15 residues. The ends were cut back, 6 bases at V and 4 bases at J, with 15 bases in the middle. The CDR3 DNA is TGTGCCAGCAGCCCCCGGGCAAGCTTTAATGAAAAACTGTTTTTT. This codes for CASSPRASFNEKLFF.

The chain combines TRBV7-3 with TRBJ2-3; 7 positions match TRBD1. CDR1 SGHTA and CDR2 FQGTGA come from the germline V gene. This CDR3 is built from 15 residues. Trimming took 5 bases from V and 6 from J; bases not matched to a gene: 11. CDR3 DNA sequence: TGTGCCAGCAGCCCCAAAGGGACAGTCGAGGATACGCAGTATTTT. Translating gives CASSPKGTVEDTQYF.

The CDR3 loop is CASTATGRTSYGYTF. CDR3 nucleotides: TGTGCCAGTACCGCTACAGGGAGGACCTCCTATGGCTACACCTTC. This chain uses TRBV19 with TRBJ1-2; D is possibly TRBD1 (6 bases). Trimming removed 7 bases from V and 4 bases from J, with 19 bases in between. Germline CDR1 and CDR2: LNHDA and SQIVND (reference sequence). This CDR3 spans 15 amino acids. The entire variable domain, with the rest obtained from reference TRBV19 and TRBJ1-2, is as follows: DGGITQSPKYLFRKEGQNVTLSCEQNLNHDAMYWYRQDPGQGLRLIYYSQIVNDFQKGDIAEGYSVSREKKESFPLTVTSAQKNPTAFYLCASTATGRTSYGYTFGSGTRLTVV.

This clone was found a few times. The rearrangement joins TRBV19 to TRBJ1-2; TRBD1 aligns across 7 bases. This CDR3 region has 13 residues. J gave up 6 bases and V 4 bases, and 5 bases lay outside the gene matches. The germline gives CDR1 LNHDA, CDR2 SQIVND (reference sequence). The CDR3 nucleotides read TGTGCCAGTAGTACAACAGGGGTGGATGGCTACACCTTC. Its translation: CASSTTGVDGYTF. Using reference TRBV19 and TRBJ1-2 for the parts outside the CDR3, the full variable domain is DGGITQSPKYLFRKEGQNVTLSCEQNLNHDAMYWYRQDPGQGLRLIYYSQIVNDFQKGDIAEGYSVSREKKESFPLTVTSAQKNPTAFYLCASSTTGVDGYTFGSGTRLTVV.

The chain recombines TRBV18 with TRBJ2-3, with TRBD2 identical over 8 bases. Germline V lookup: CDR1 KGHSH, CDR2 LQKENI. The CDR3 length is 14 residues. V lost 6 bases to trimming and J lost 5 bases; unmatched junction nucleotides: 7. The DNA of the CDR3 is TGTGCCAGCTCCGTTGGACTAGCCCAAGATACGCAGTATTTT. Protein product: CASSVGLAQDTQYF. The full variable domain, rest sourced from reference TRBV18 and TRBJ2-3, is NAGVMQNPRHLVRRRGQEARLRCSPMKGHSHVYWYRQLPEEGLKFMVYLQKENIIDESGMPKERFSAEFPKEGPSILRIQQVVRGDSAAYFCASSVGLAQDTQYFGPGTRLTVL.

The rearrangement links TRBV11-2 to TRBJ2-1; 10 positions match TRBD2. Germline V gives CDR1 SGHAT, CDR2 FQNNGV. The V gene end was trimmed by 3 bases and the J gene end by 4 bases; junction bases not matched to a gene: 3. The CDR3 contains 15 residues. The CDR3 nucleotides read TGTGCCAGCAGCTTCACTAGCGGGGTGTACAATGAGCAGTTCTTC. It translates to CASSFTSGVYNEQFF.

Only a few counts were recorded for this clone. CDR3 nucleotide sequence: TGTGCCAGCAGTGGGGGACAGCTTCATCAGCCCCAGCATTTT. Amino acid sequence: CASSGGQLHQPQHF. This chain links TRBV2 with TRBJ1-5, with 7 bases lining up with TRBD1. Germline-derived CDR1 and CDR2 are SNHLY and FYNNEI. J gave up 5 bases and V 4 bases, and 5 bases lay outside the gene matches. The CDR3 totals 14 residues. Full variable domain (rest looked up from reference TRBV2 and TRBJ1-5): EPEVTQTPSHQVTQMGQEVILRCVPISNHLYFYWYRQILGQKVEFLVSFYNNEISEKSEIFDDQFSVERPDGSNFTLKIRSTKLEDSAMYFCASSGGQLHQPQHFGDGTRLSIL.

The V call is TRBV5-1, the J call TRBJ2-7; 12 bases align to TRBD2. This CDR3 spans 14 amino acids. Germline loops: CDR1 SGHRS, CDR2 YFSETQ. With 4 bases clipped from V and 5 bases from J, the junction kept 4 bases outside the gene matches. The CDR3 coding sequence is TGCGCCAGCAGCCCTAGCGGGGGGGTCCACGAGCAGTACTTC. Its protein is CASSPSGGVHEQYF.

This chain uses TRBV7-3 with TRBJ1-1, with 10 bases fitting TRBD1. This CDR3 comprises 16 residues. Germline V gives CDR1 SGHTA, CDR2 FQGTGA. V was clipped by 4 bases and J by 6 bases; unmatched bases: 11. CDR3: CASSSYMDRGDSEAFF. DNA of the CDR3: TGTGCCAGCAGCTCGTATATGGACAGGGGGGACTCTGAAGCTTTCTTT.

CDR3 amino acids: CASSPSGLAGFDTQYF. DNA for the CDR3: TGTGCCAGCAGCCCAAGTGGGCTAGCGGGGTTCGATACGCAGTATTTT. The V and J genes are TRBV4-2 and TRBJ2-3, with 9 bases lining up with TRBD2. From germline, CDR1 is LGHNA and CDR2 YNFKEQ. The CDR3 sequence is 16 residues long. V lost 4 bases and J lost 6; bases outside the gene matches: 11.

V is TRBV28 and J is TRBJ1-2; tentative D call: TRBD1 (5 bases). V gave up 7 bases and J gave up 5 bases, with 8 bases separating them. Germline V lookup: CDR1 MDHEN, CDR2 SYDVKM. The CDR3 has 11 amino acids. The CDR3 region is CASKQDYGYTF. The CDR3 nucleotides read TGTGCCAGCAAACAGGATTATGGCTACACCTTC.

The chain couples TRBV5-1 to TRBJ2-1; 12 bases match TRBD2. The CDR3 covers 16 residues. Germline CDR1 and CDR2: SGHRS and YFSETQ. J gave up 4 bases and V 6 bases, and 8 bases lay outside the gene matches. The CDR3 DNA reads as TGCGCCAGCACCCCTCTAGCGGGGGGGGCATACAATGAGCAGTTCTTC. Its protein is CASTPLAGGAYNEQFF.

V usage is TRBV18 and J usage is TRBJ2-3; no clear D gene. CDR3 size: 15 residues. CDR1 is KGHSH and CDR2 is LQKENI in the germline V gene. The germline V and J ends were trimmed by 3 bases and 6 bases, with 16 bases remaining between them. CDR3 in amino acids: CASSPTPRGPDTQYF. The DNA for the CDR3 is TGTGCCAGCTCACCGACCCCGAGAGGCCCCGATACGCAGTATTTT.

This CDR3 is CATSRDRVQAQETQYF. Written as DNA, the CDR3 is TGTGCCACCAGCAGAGATCGAGTTCAAGCGCAAGAGACCCAGTACTTC. The chain employs TRBV15 and TRBJ2-5, with unresolved D. V was pared by 0 bases and J by 2 bases, with 13 bases between. The CDR3 is 16 residues long. Germline lookup yields CDR1 LNHNV and CDR2 YYDKDF (reference sequence). Combining the CDR3 with reference TRBV15 and TRBJ2-5 gives the whole variable domain DAMVIQNPRYQVTQFGKPVTLSCSQTLNHNVMYWYQQKSSQAPKLLFHYYDKDFNNEADTPDNFQSRRPNTSFCFLDIRSPGLGDTAMYLCATSRDRVQAQETQYFGPGTRLLVL.

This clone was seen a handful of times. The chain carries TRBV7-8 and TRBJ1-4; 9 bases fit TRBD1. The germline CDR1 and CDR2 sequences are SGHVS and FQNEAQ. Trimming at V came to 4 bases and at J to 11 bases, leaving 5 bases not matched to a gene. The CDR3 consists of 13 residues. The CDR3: CASSSTGQGKLFF. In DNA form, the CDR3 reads TGTGCCAGCAGCTCCACAGGACAGGGGAAACTGTTTTTT.

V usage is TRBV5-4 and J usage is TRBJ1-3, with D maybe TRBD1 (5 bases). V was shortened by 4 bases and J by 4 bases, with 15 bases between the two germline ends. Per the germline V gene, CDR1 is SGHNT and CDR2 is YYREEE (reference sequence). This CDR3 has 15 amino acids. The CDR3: CASSPGPRAGNTIYF. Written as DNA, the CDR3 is TGTGCCAGCAGCCCGGGACCCAGGGCCGGAAACACCATATATTTT.

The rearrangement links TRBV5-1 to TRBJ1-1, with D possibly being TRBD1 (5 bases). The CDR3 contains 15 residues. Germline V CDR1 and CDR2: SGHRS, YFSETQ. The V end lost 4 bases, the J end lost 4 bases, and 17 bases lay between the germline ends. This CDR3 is CASSAATTRGTEAFF. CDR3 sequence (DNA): TGCGCCAGCAGCGCAGCGACTACAAGGGGCACTGAAGCTTTCTTT.

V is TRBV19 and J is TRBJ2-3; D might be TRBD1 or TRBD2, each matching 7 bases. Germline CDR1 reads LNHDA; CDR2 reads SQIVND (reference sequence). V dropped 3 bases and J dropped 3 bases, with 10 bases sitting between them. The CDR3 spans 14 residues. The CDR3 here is CASSMQGGTDTQYF. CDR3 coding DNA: TGTGCCAGTAGTATGCAGGGGGGGACAGATACGCAGTATTTT.

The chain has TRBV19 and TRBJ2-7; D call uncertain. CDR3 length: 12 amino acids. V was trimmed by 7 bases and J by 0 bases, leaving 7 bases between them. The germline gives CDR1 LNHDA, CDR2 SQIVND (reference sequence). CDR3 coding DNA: TGTGCCAGTATTGGGAACTCCTACGAGCAGTACTTC. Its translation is CASIGNSYEQYF. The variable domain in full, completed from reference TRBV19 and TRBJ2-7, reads DGGITQSPKYLFRKEGQNVTLSCEQNLNHDAMYWYRQDPGQGLRLIYYSQIVNDFQKGDIAEGYSVSREKKESFPLTVTSAQKNPTAFYLCASIGNSYEQYFGPGTRLTVT.

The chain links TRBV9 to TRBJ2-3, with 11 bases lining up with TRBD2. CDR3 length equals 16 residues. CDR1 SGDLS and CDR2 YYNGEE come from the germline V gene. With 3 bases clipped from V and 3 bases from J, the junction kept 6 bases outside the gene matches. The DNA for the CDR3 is TGTGCCAGCAGCGGTCCCATAGCGGGGGGGACAGATACGCAGTATTTT. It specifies CASSGPIAGGTDTQYF.